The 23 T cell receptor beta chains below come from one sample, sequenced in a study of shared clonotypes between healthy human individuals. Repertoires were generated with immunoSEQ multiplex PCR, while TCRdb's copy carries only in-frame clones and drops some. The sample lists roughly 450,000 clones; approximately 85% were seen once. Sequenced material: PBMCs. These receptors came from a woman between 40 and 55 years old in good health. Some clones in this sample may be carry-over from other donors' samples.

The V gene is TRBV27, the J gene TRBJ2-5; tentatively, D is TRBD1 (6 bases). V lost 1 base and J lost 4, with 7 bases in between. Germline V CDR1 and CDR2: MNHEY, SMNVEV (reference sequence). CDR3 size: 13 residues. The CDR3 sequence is CASSLWTVETQYF. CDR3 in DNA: TGTGCCAGCAGTTTATGGACAGTAGAGACCCAGTACTTC.

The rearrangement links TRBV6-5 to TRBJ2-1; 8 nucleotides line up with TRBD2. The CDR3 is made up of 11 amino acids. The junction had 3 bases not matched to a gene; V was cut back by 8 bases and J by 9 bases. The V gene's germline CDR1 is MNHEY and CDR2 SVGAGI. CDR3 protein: CASGRGGEQFF. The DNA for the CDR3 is TGTGCCAGCGGTCGGGGGGGTGAGCAGTTCTTC.

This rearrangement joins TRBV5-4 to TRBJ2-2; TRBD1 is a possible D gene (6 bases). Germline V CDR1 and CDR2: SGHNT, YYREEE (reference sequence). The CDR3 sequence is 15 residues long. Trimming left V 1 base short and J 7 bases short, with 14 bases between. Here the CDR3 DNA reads TGTGCCAGCAGCTTGACAGGACAGAGGATCGGGGAGCTGTTTTTT. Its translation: CASSLTGQRIGELFF. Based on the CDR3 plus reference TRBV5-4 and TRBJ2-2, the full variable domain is ETGVTQSPTHLIKTRGQQVTLRCSSQSGHNTVSWYQQALGQGPQFIFQYYREEENGRGNFPPRFSGLQFPNYSSELNVNALELDDSALYLCASSLTGQRIGELFFGEGSRLTVL.

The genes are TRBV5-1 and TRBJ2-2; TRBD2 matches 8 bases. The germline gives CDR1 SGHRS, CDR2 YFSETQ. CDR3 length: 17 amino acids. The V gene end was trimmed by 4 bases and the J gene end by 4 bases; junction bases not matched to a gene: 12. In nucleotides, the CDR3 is TGCGCCAGCAGCGCCGGGGGGGCCGGGACAAGCACCGGGGAGCTGTTTTTT. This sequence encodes CASSAGGAGTSTGELFF.

The CDR3 nucleotides read TGTGCCAGCAGTGCCGAAATCCCGGGGGGCGAGGCCCAGCATTTT. Amino acids: CASSAEIPGGEAQHF. The rearrangement links TRBV6-5 to TRBJ1-5; TRBD1 is a possible D gene (6 bases). Germline-derived CDR1 and CDR2 are MNHEY and SVGAGI. V gave up 5 bases and J gave up 11 bases, with 22 bases separating them. This CDR3 has 15 residues.

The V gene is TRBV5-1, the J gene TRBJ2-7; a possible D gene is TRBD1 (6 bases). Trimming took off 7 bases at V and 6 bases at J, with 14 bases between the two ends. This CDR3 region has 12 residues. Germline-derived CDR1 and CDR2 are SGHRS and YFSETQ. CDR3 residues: CASSPVGAEQYF. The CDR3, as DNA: TGCGCCAGCTCCCCCGTGGGGGCCGAGCAGTACTTC.

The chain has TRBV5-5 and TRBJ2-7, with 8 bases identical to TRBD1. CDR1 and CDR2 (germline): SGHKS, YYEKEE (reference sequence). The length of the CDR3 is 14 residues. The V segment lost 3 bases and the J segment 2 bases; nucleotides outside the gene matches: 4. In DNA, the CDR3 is TGTGCCAGCAGCTCAAGACAGGGGACCTACGAGCAGTACTTC. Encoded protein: CASSSRQGTYEQYF.

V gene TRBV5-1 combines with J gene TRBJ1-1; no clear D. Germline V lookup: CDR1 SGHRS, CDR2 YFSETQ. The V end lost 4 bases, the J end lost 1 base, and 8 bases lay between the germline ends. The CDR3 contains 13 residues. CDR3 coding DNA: TGCGCCAGCAGCGAGATACCGAACACTGAAGCTTTCTTT. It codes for CASSEIPNTEAFF.

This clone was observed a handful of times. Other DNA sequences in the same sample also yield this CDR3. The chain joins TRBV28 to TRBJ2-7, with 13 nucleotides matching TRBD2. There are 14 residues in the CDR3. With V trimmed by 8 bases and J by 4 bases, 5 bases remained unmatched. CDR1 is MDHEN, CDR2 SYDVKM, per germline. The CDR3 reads CASRTSGSSYEQYF. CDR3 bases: TGTGCCAGCCGGACTAGCGGGAGTTCATACGAGCAGTACTTC.

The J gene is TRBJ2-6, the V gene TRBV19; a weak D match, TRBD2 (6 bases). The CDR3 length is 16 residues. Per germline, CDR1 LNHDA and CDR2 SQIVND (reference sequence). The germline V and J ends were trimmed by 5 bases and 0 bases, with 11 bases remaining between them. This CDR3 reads CASSFRESSGANVLTF. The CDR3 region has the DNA TGTGCCAGTAGTTTCCGGGAGAGCTCTGGGGCCAACGTCCTGACTTTC.

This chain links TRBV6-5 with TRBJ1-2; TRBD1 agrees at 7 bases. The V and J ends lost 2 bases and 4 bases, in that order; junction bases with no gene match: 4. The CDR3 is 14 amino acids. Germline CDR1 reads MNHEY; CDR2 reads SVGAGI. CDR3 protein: CASSYGAGGYGYTF. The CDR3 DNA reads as TGTGCCAGCAGTTACGGGGCAGGGGGCTATGGCTACACCTTC.

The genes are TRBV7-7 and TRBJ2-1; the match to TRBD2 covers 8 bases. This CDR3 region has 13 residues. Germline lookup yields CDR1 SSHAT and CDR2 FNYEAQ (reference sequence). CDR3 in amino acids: CARRVAGFDEQFF. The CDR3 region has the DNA TGTGCTAGGCGGGTAGCGGGATTCGATGAGCAGTTCTTC.

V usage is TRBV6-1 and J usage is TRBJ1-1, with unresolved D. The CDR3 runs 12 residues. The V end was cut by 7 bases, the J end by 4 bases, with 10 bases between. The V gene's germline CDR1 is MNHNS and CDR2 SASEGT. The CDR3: CASIVHPTEAFF. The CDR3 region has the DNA TGTGCCAGCATCGTTCACCCCACTGAAGCTTTCTTT.

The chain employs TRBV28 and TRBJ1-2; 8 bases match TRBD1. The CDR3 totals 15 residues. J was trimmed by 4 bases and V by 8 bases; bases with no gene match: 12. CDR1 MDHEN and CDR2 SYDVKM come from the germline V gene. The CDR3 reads CASEYDRGGAYGYTF. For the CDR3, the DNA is TGTGCCAGCGAGTACGACAGGGGAGGGGCCTATGGCTACACCTTC.

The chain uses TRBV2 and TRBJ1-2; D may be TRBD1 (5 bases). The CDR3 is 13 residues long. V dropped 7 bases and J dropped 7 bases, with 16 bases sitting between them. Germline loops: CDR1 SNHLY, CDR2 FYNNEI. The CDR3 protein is CASTRGGWSGYTF. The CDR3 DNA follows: TGTGCCAGCACCCGGGGCGGCTGGAGTGGCTACACCTTC.

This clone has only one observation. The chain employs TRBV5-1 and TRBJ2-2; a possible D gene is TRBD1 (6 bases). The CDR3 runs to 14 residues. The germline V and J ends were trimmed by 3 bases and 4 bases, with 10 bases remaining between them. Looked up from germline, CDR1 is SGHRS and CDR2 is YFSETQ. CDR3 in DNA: TGCGCCAGCAGCTGGGGGACAACCACCGGGGAGCTGTTTTTT. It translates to CASSWGTTTGELFF.

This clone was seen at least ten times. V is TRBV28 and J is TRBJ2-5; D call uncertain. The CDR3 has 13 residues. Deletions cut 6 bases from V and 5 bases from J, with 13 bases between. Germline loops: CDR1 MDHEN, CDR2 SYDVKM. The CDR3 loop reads CASRGYEGETQYF. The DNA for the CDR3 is TGTGCCAGCAGGGGTTACGAAGGGGAGACCCAGTACTTC. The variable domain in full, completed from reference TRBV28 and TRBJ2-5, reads DVKVTQSSRYLVKRTGEKVFLECVQDMDHENMFWYRQDPGLGLRLIYFSYDVKMKEKGDIPEGYSVSREKKERFSLILESASTNQTSMYLCASRGYEGETQYFGPGTRLLVL.

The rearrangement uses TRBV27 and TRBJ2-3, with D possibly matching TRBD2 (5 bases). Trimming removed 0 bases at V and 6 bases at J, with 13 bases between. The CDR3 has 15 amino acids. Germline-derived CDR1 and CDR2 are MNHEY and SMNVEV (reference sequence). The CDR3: CASSLSRLGADTQYF. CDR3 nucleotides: TGTGCCAGCAGTTTATCCCGACTGGGAGCCGATACGCAGTATTTT.

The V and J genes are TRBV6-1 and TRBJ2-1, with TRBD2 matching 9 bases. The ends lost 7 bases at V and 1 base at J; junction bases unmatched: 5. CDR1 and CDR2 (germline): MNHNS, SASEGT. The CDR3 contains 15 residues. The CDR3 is CASTSGRLSYNEQFF. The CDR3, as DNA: TGTGCCAGCACGAGCGGGAGGCTTTCCTACAATGAGCAGTTCTTC.

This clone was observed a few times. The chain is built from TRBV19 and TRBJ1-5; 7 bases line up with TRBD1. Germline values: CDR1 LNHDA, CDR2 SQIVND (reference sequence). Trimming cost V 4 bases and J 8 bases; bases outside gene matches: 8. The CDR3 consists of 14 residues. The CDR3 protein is CASSKGQRFEPQHF. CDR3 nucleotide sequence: TGTGCCAGTAGTAAGGGACAGAGGTTTGAGCCCCAGCATTTT.

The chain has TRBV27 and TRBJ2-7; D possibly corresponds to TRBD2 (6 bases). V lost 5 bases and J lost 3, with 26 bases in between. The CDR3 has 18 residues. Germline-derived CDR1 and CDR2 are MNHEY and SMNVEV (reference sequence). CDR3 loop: CASSPTHKWGENVYEQYF. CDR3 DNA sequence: TGTGCCAGCAGTCCAACCCATAAATGGGGGGAGAACGTCTACGAGCAGTACTTC.

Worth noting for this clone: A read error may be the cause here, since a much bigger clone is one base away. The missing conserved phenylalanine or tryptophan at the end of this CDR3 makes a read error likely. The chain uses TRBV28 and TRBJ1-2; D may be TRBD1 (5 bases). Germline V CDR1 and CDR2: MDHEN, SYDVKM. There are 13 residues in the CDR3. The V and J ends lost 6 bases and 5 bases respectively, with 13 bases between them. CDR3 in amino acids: CASRSSGLYGYTL. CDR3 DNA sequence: TGTGCCAGCAGAAGCTCGGGACTTTATGGCTACACCCTC.

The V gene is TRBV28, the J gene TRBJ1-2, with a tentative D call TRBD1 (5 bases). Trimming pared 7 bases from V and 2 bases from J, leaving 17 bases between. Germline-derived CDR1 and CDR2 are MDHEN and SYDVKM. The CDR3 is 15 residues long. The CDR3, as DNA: TGTGCCAGCACCACCACGGGGCAGGGAAACTATGGCTACACCTTC. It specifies CASTTTGQGNYGYTF.